Sequencing of this TCR beta chain was carried out in a study of shared clonotypes between healthy human individuals. Study conclusions and caveats: Clonotype sharing across several donors was observed for around 4.5% of naive CD4 clonotypes. Generation probabilities were higher for clonotypes shared across all four sorted-subset donors than for unshared ones.

Terminally differentiated effector memory CD45RA+ cells were left out of the naive CD8 fraction, which was CD45RO-negative and positively selected for CCR7. Those who donated were healthy HIV-negative adults, with no recent acute infections or vaccinations reported. This CDR3 is 14 amino acids long. J lost 3 bases, V lost 4 bases, and 7 bases had no gene match. Germline CDR1 SGDLS, CDR2 YYNGEE. Comments on this clone: What it binds is not known.

Repertoires were generated with immunoSEQ multiplex PCR, while TCRdb's copy carries only in-frame clones and drops some. The sample has roughly 2.1 million clones; 85% to 95% are singletons. The chain carries TRBV9 and TRBJ2-7, with TRBD1 identical over 7 bases. The sequenced material came from naive CD8+ T cells from PBMCs. This receptor was identified in a man aged 18 to 29 in good health. Some clones in this sample may be carry-over from other donors' samples. The CDR3 DNA reads TGTGCCAGCAGCCCCCGGGACAGAGACTACGAGCAGTACTTC. This gives the protein CASSPRDRDYEQYF.